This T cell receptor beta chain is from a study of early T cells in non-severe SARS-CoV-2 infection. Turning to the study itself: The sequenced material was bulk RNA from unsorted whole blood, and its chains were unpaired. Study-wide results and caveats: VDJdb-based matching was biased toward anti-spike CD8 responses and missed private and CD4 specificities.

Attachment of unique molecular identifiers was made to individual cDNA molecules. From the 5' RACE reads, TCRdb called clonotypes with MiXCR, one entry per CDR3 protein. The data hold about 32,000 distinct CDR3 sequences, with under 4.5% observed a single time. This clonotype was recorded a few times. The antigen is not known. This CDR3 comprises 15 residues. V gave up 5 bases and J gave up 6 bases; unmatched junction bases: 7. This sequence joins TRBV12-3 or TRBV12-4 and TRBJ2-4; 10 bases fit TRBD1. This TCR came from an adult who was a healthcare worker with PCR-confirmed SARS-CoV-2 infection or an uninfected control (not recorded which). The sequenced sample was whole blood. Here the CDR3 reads CASSADRGTRNIQYF. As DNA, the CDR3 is TGTGCCAGCAGTGCGGACAGGGGGACTCGAAACATTCAGTACTTC.